A selection of T cell receptor beta chains follows, all from one sample in a study of T cells in Graves' hyperthyroidism and ophthalmopathy. TCRdb ran MiXCR on the multiplex PCR reads and lists one entry per CDR3 protein. The sample shows 700,000 or so distinct CDR3 sequences, 15% to 20% of them seen only once. The sample comprised blood. These receptors were obtained from a young man with Graves' hyperthyroidism. The CDR3 runs from the conserved cysteine through the conserved F or W. Fields, in order: J gene, V gene, clone size, D gene, CDR3 DNA, CDR3 protein. The D gene is left open where the match is weak. For some rows the clone size is stated as once, few or many, or as a class when expanded; others skip it.

j_call: TRBJ2-7; v_call: TRBV29-1; clone_size: many; d_call: TRBD1; cdr3_nt: TGCAGCGTTGAAGGGTCGACAGGGTCTGGGGACTACGAGCAGTACTTC; cdr3_aa: CSVEGSTGSGDYEQYF
j_call: TRBJ2-2; v_call: TRBV3-1; clone_size: -; d_call: TRBD2; cdr3_nt: TGTGCCAGTTTAGCGGGAGGGAACACCGGGGAGCTGTTTTTT; cdr3_aa: CASLAGGNTGELFF
j_call: TRBJ2-6; v_call: TRBV28; clone_size: many; d_call: -; cdr3_nt: TGTGCCAGCAGTCCCCTGGGAACTGGGGCCAACGTCCTGACTTTC; cdr3_aa: CASSPLGTGANVLTF
j_call: TRBJ2-3; v_call: TRBV7-3; clone_size: many; d_call: TRBD2; cdr3_nt: TGTGCCAGCAGCTTAATAGCGGGAGGGAACACAGATACGCAGTATTTT; cdr3_aa: CASSLIAGGNTDTQYF
j_call: TRBJ2-4; v_call: TRBV29-1; clone_size: -; d_call: TRBD2; cdr3_nt: TGCAGCGTTGTTCGCGGGACTAGCGGGACACTAGCCAAAAACATTCAGTACTTC; cdr3_aa: CSVVRGTSGTLAKNIQYF
j_call: TRBJ1-1; v_call: TRBV30; clone_size: many; d_call: -; cdr3_nt: TGTGCCTGCCAGGGGAATAGAGCTGAAGCTTTCTTT; cdr3_aa: CACQGNRAEAFF
j_call: TRBJ2-1; v_call: TRBV28; clone_size: once; d_call: -; cdr3_nt: TGTGCCAGCGGCCAAATGGGGTGGGCGGAAACATACAATGAGCAGTTCTTC; cdr3_aa: CASGQMGWAETYNEQFF
j_call: TRBJ1-1; v_call: TRBV19; clone_size: -; d_call: -; cdr3_nt: TGTGCCAGTAGTCGGAGAACGGACACTGAAGCTTTCTTT; cdr3_aa: CASSRRTDTEAFF
j_call: TRBJ2-3; v_call: TRBV28; clone_size: many; d_call: -; cdr3_nt: TGTGCCAGCAGTTTACTCTCGGAAGATACGCAGTATTTT; cdr3_aa: CASSLLSEDTQYF
j_call: TRBJ1-1; v_call: TRBV12-3/TRBV12-4; clone_size: many; d_call: -; cdr3_nt: TGTGCCAGCAGCCACCCTGCGGACACTGAAGCTTTCTTT; cdr3_aa: CASSHPADTEAFF
j_call: TRBJ2-7; v_call: TRBV11-2; clone_size: many; d_call: -; cdr3_nt: TGTGCCAGCAGCTCCGGGGGTGCCTACGAGCAGTACTTC; cdr3_aa: CASSSGGAYEQYF
j_call: TRBJ2-5; v_call: TRBV7-9; clone_size: many; d_call: TRBD2; cdr3_nt: TGTGCCAGCAGCTGGACTAGCGGCCAAGAGACCCAGTACTTC; cdr3_aa: CASSWTSGQETQYF
j_call: TRBJ2-1; v_call: TRBV5-5; clone_size: -; d_call: -; cdr3_nt: TGTGCCAGCAGCTCGCTCGGGGGCCTAACCTACAATGAGCAGTTCTTC; cdr3_aa: CASSSLGGLTYNEQFF
j_call: TRBJ2-1; v_call: TRBV3-1; clone_size: many; d_call: TRBD2; cdr3_nt: TGTGCCAGCAGCCAAAGGAGCGGGGAATACAATGAGCAGTTCTTC; cdr3_aa: CASSQRSGEYNEQFF
j_call: TRBJ2-5; v_call: TRBV20-1; clone_size: many; d_call: -; cdr3_nt: TGCAGTGCTCTACTCCTAGGTAGCGTAGAGACCCAGTACTTC; cdr3_aa: CSALLLGSVETQYF
j_call: TRBJ1-6; v_call: TRBV11-2; clone_size: -; d_call: -; cdr3_nt: TGTGCCAGCAGCCTAGGCGTGGGTAGGAATTCACCCCTCCACTTT; cdr3_aa: CASSLGVGRNSPLHF
j_call: TRBJ2-2; v_call: TRBV13; clone_size: few; d_call: -; cdr3_nt: TGTGCCAGCAGCCCCCACCCAATATCGAACACCGGGGAGCTGTTTTTT; cdr3_aa: CASSPHPISNTGELFF
j_call: TRBJ2-5; v_call: TRBV3-1; clone_size: -; d_call: TRBD2; cdr3_nt: TGTGCCAGCAGCCAAGACCCTAGCGGGAGTGGAGAGACCCAGTACTTC; cdr3_aa: CASSQDPSGSGETQYF
j_call: TRBJ1-1; v_call: TRBV18; clone_size: few; d_call: TRBD1; cdr3_nt: TGTGCCAGCTCCCCCGGGACAGGGGCGGGCACTGAAGCTTTCTTT; cdr3_aa: CASSPGTGAGTEAFF
j_call: TRBJ2-7; v_call: TRBV20-1; clone_size: many; d_call: -; cdr3_nt: TGCAGTGCTAGCGGGGTCCCCTGGTGGGAGCAGTACTTC; cdr3_aa: CSASGVPWWEQYF
j_call: TRBJ2-7; v_call: TRBV10-3; clone_size: -; d_call: -; cdr3_nt: TGTGCCATCCAGGACTCTTCCTACGAGCAGTACTTC; cdr3_aa: CAIQDSSYEQYF
j_call: TRBJ2-7; v_call: TRBV20-1; clone_size: -; d_call: -; cdr3_nt: TGCAGTGCTAGAGCCATCGGGCAGTACTTC; cdr3_aa: CSARAIGQYF
j_call: TRBJ2-3; v_call: TRBV28; clone_size: -; d_call: -; cdr3_nt: TGTGCCAGCAGAGAACCGCTAGCGACCCGCACAGATACGCAGTATTTT; cdr3_aa: CASREPLATRTDTQYF
j_call: TRBJ2-1; v_call: TRBV18; clone_size: few; d_call: TRBD1; cdr3_nt: TGTGCCAGCTCCGACAGACAGGGGGCCGGCTACAATGAGCAGTTCTTC; cdr3_aa: CASSDRQGAGYNEQFF
j_call: TRBJ2-2; v_call: TRBV24-1; clone_size: -; d_call: -; cdr3_nt: TGTGCCACCTCTGGGAATAGCGGTAACGGGGAGCTGTTTTTT; cdr3_aa: CATSGNSGNGELFF
j_call: TRBJ2-5; v_call: TRBV20-1; clone_size: few; d_call: TRBD2; cdr3_nt: TGCAGTGCTGCTAGGGGAGCGGGAGTCCCGGAGAGCGAGACCCAGTACTTC; cdr3_aa: CSAARGAGVPESETQYF
j_call: TRBJ2-7; v_call: TRBV12-3/TRBV12-4; clone_size: many; d_call: -; cdr3_nt: TGTGCCAGCAGGGCTCGCCGGGACTCCTACGAGCAGTACTTC; cdr3_aa: CASRARRDSYEQYF
j_call: TRBJ1-1; v_call: TRBV6-1; clone_size: -; d_call: -; cdr3_nt: TGTGCCAGCAGTTATGACCACCCTGGCGAGATGAACACTGAAGCTTTCTTT; cdr3_aa: CASSYDHPGEMNTEAFF
j_call: TRBJ2-7; v_call: TRBV27; clone_size: once; d_call: -; cdr3_nt: TGTGCCAGCAGTTTATCTGGGGACAACGAGCAGTACTTC; cdr3_aa: CASSLSGDNEQYF
j_call: TRBJ1-3; v_call: TRBV28; clone_size: -; d_call: TRBD1; cdr3_nt: TGTGCCAGCAGTTTAGGACAGGGGGTTGGAAACACCATATATTTT; cdr3_aa: CASSLGQGVGNTIYF
j_call: TRBJ2-1; v_call: TRBV6-1; clone_size: many; d_call: TRBD2; cdr3_nt: TGTGCCAGCAGCGGGACTAGCGGTAAATACAATGAGCAGTTCTTC; cdr3_aa: CASSGTSGKYNEQFF
j_call: TRBJ2-5; v_call: TRBV24-1; clone_size: -; d_call: -; cdr3_nt: TGTGCCACCAGTGATAAGACAGGGAGGGAGACCCAGTACTTC; cdr3_aa: CATSDKTGRETQYF
j_call: TRBJ2-3; v_call: TRBV20-1; clone_size: many; d_call: TRBD1; cdr3_nt: TGCAGTGCCTGGCGGCCAGGGGGAGTGGATACGCAGTATTTT; cdr3_aa: CSAWRPGGVDTQYF
j_call: TRBJ2-1; v_call: TRBV29-1; clone_size: -; d_call: -; cdr3_nt: TGCAGCGTAGCCCGTGCTAGTGTCAAATACAATGAGCAGTTCTTC; cdr3_aa: CSVARASVKYNEQFF
j_call: TRBJ2-3; v_call: TRBV25-1; clone_size: few; d_call: -; cdr3_nt: TGTGCCAGCAGGGGGGTCGCACAAGCGCCGAGCACAGATACGCAGTATTTT; cdr3_aa: CASRGVAQAPSTDTQYF
j_call: TRBJ1-3; v_call: TRBV2; clone_size: few; d_call: TRBD1; cdr3_nt: TGTGCCACCTCGGGGACAGCTGGAAACACCATATATTTT; cdr3_aa: CATSGTAGNTIYF
j_call: TRBJ2-5; v_call: TRBV2; clone_size: few; d_call: TRBD1; cdr3_nt: TGTGCCAGCACCCCCCTCGGTGACAGGGTGGGGACCCAGTACTTC; cdr3_aa: CASTPLGDRVGTQYF
j_call: TRBJ2-5; v_call: TRBV11-3; clone_size: many; d_call: -; cdr3_nt: TGTGCCAGCAGTCGAGGACCCGAAGAGACCCAGTACTTC; cdr3_aa: CASSRGPEETQYF
j_call: TRBJ2-5; v_call: TRBV20-1; clone_size: many; d_call: -; cdr3_nt: TGCAGTGCTAAACCCCTGAGGGCGCAAGAGACCCAGTACTTC; cdr3_aa: CSAKPLRAQETQYF
j_call: TRBJ2-7; v_call: TRBV7-2; clone_size: -; d_call: -; cdr3_nt: TGTGCCAGCAGCCCGACACAGGGAAGGCACGAGCAGTACTTC; cdr3_aa: CASSPTQGRHEQYF
j_call: TRBJ2-1; v_call: TRBV20-1; clone_size: many; d_call: -; cdr3_nt: TGCAGTGTACCGACCCGGTACAATGAGCAGTTCTTC; cdr3_aa: CSVPTRYNEQFF
j_call: TRBJ2-7; v_call: TRBV30; clone_size: few; d_call: TRBD2; cdr3_nt: TGTGCCCGGGCCGGGGGAGGGGACGAGCAGTACTTC; cdr3_aa: CARAGGGDEQYF
j_call: TRBJ2-1; v_call: TRBV12-5; clone_size: many; d_call: -; cdr3_nt: TGTGCTAGTGGTTTGGCACGGGGGCGGCCTTCCTCCTACAATGAGCAGTTCTTC; cdr3_aa: CASGLARGRPSSYNEQFF
j_call: TRBJ2-1; v_call: TRBV28; clone_size: -; d_call: -; cdr3_nt: TGTGCCAGCAGTTTGTCGGAAGGGGTGAGTGAGCAGTTCTTC; cdr3_aa: CASSLSEGVSEQFF
j_call: TRBJ1-1; v_call: TRBV20-1; clone_size: few; d_call: -; cdr3_nt: TGCAGTGCTAGTATTTTTTTCGGGGGACACAAGAACACTGAAGCTTTCTTT; cdr3_aa: CSASIFFGGHKNTEAFF
j_call: TRBJ2-3; v_call: TRBV20-1; clone_size: few; d_call: -; cdr3_nt: TGCAGTGCTAGGGCCACAGATACGCAGTATTTT; cdr3_aa: CSARATDTQYF
j_call: TRBJ2-3; v_call: TRBV9; clone_size: -; d_call: -; cdr3_nt: TGTGCCAGCAGCGGCGCCCCGACAGAGGCAGATACGCAGTATTTT; cdr3_aa: CASSGAPTEADTQYF
j_call: TRBJ2-2; v_call: TRBV28; clone_size: -; d_call: -; cdr3_nt: TGTGCCAGCAGTTCCCAGGGAGTATCCCCCCTTGGTGGGGAGCTGTTTTTT; cdr3_aa: CASSSQGVSPLGGELFF
j_call: TRBJ1-1; v_call: TRBV30; clone_size: -; d_call: TRBD1; cdr3_nt: TGTGCCTGGAGGAAGGGACAGCCAAACACTGAAGCTTTCTTT; cdr3_aa: CAWRKGQPNTEAFF
j_call: TRBJ2-7; v_call: TRBV30; clone_size: many; d_call: TRBD2; cdr3_nt: TGTGCCTGGAGTTTCGGGAGGGCCTACGAGCAGTACTTC; cdr3_aa: CAWSFGRAYEQYF
j_call: TRBJ2-1; v_call: TRBV25-1; clone_size: -; d_call: -; cdr3_nt: TGTGCCAGCAGTGAATCGAACCATGAGCAGTTCTTC; cdr3_aa: CASSESNHEQFF